The 8 T cell receptor beta chains given below trace back to one sample, sequenced in a study of blood T cell repertoires in COVID-19. TCRdb keeps only in-frame clones here, not all; method: immunoSEQ multiplex PCR. The sample lists 110,000 or so clones, roughly 84% seen once, with around 8.5% in the top ten. The sequenced sample consisted of peripheral blood. These receptors were taken from a woman in her thirties or forties with acute or convalescent COVID-19.

This chain joins TRBV18 and TRBJ1-1; perhaps TRBD1 as D (5 bases). Germline V gene lookup returns CDR1 KGHSH and CDR2 LQKENI. The CDR3 contains 12 residues. The V end was cut by 4 bases, the J end by 5 bases, with 8 bases between. Here the CDR3 reads CASSLDITEAFF. The CDR3 DNA reads as TGTGCCAGCTCACTGGACATTACTGAAGCTTTCTTT.

V is TRBV11-2 and J is TRBJ2-7; D gene uncertain. This CDR3 comprises 13 residues. CDR1 is SGHAT and CDR2 is FQNNGV in the germline V gene. The ends were cut back, 3 bases at V and 2 bases at J, with 8 bases in the middle. In DNA, the CDR3 is TGTGCCAGCAGCTTTGAGCCCACCTACGAGCAGTACTTC. It codes for CASSFEPTYEQYF. Looking up the rest from reference TRBV11-2 and TRBJ2-7 gives the full variable domain: EAGVAQSPRYKIIEKRQSVAFWCNPISGHATLYWYQQILGQGPKLLIQFQNNGVVDDSQLPKDRFSAERLKGVDSTLKIQPAKLEDSAVYLCASSFEPTYEQYFGPGTRLTVT.

There are many counts of this clone. The V and J genes are TRBV5-1 and TRBJ2-7, with D hard to call. CDR3 length: 15 amino acids. The germline gives CDR1 SGHRS, CDR2 YFSETQ. Between the trimmed V and J ends, which lost 3 bases and 6 bases, there was a span of 19 bases. The CDR3 DNA sequence: TGCGCCAGCAGCTGGCAGGCCGCCCCCCCCGGCGAGCAGTACTTC. As protein: CASSWQAAPPGEQYF.

The chain combines TRBV20-1 with TRBJ1-2; 7 nucleotides line up with TRBD1. V lost 3 bases to trimming and J lost 4 bases; unmatched junction nucleotides: 11. This CDR3 region has 15 residues. CDR1 and CDR2 (germline): DFQATT, SNEGSKA (reference sequence). DNA for the CDR3: TGCAGTGCTAGTCGGTACCGGGACAGTAGCTATGGCTACACCTTC. It specifies CSASRYRDSSYGYTF.

The chain employs TRBV5-4 and TRBJ2-3; 8 bases are shared with TRBD2. The germline V gene has CDR1 SGHNT and CDR2 YYREEE (reference sequence). V lost 5 bases, J lost 4 bases, and 9 bases stayed unmatched. The CDR3 extends over 15 amino acids. CDR3 in amino acids: CASSFGGASSDTQYF. The CDR3 region has the DNA TGTGCCAGCAGTTTCGGGGGGGCCAGCTCAGATACGCAGTATTTT.

This sequence joins TRBV27 and TRBJ2-1; 8 bases map to TRBD2. Germline V CDR1 and CDR2: MNHEY, SMNVEV (reference sequence). J was trimmed by 6 bases and V by 6 bases; bases with no gene match: 13. The CDR3 has 16 residues. As DNA, the CDR3 is TGTGCCAGCAGCTCACCCTCCGGGACTAGGGGCAATGAGCAGTTCTTC. This gives the protein CASSSPSGTRGNEQFF.

The gene calls are TRBV13 and TRBJ2-7, with 7 bases that match TRBD1. Germline-derived CDR1 and CDR2 are PRHDT and FYEKMQ (reference sequence). Unmatched junction bases numbered 7, after V lost 5 bases and J lost 3 bases. The CDR3 has 14 amino acids. CDR3: CASSKRDSNYEQYF. CDR3 in DNA: TGTGCCAGCAGCAAACGGGACAGTAACTACGAGCAGTACTTC.

The gene calls are TRBV27 and TRBJ1-6; maybe TRBD1 (6 bases). Germline CDR1 is MNHEY and CDR2 is SMNVEV (reference sequence). V dropped 7 bases and J dropped 0 bases, with 13 bases sitting between them. This CDR3 comprises 16 residues. CDR3 sequence (DNA): TGTGCCAGCATGCCGGGACAAAGCTCCTATAATTCACCCCTCCACTTT. Translating gives CASMPGQSSYNSPLHF.